The T cell receptor beta chain under discussion was sequenced for a study of blood T cell repertoires in COVID-19. About the study: Sites in the United States, Italy and Spain provided acute and convalescent COVID-19 samples. From T cells, B-cell-depleted T cells, or PBMCs came the material, which was cDNA or gDNA.

Germline V gene data show CDR1 as LNHDA and CDR2 as SQIVND (reference sequence). Trimming took 7 bases from V and 4 from J; bases not matched to a gene: 19. CDR3 length: 18 residues. In the authors' workflow: Nucleated cell counts were estimated from reference gene primer amplification. Profiling relied on immunoSEQ multiplex PCR, and the TCRdb table lists in-frame clones only, not all of them. V and J calls plus clone size are reproduced from that table; the DNA served to infer D and trimming. The sample includes some 150,000 clones, 84% seen only once; the top ten take less than 2.5%. The receptor was derived from a man between 70 and 80 years old with acute or convalescent COVID-19. V is TRBV19 and J is TRBJ1-2; 9 nucleotides match TRBD1. Specimen: peripheral blood. This chain's CDR3 is CASTKALTGGTLGYGYTF. CDR3 DNA sequence: TGTGCCAGTACCAAGGCACTCACAGGGGGCACGTTGGGCTATGGCTACACCTTC.